This T cell receptor (beta chain) originates from a study of blood T cell repertoires in COVID-19. Some clones are missing from TCRdb's copy, which holds only in-frame ones; the method was immunoSEQ multiplex PCR. The sample has about 500,000 clones; 87% are singletons. V was shortened by 3 bases and J by 3 bases, with 10 bases between the two germline ends. This CDR3 spans 13 amino acids. Germline-derived CDR1 and CDR2 are GTSNPN and SVGIG (reference sequence). The sample consisted of PBMCs or T cells enriched from blood (not recorded which). The receptor comes from a woman aged 18-29 years who had recovered from COVID-19. The chain has TRBV30 and TRBJ2-3; D unresolved. The CDR3 reads CAWSKLRTDTQYF. The CDR3 nucleotides read TGTGCCTGGAGCAAACTAAGGACAGATACGCAGTATTTT.